This T cell receptor (beta chain) was captured in a study of beta chain features in type 1 diabetes. Study findings and constraints: Shorter TCRB CDR3s, moderately but significantly so, were found in Type 1 diabetes patients in all four CD4+ subsets. Using cDNA template may skew counts toward highly expressing activated cells. More deletions and fewer insertions at VDJ junctions were seen in type 1 diabetes patients.

Stem cell-like memory, regulatory, central memory and naive CD4+ cells were sorted via CD45RO/CCR7/CD25/CD127/CD95/CD27. A note on this clone: Its antigen is currently unknown.

Isolated RNA was reverse transcribed in full, so expressed TCRB transcripts were sequenced. The method was immunoSEQ multiplex PCR; TCRdb's version includes in-frame clones alone and lacks a portion of them. The table records about 340,000 clones, 8% of them present only once. The CDR3 extends over 16 amino acids. The germline V gene encodes CDR1 SGHRS and CDR2 YFSETQ. The junction had 13 bases not matched to a gene; V was cut back by 4 bases and J by 7 bases. The sequencing sample was made of central memory CD4+ T cells from blood. The TCR originated in a woman between 18 and 29 years old in good health. The chain has TRBV5-1 and TRBJ2-1, with TRBD2 matching over 8 bases. The CDR3, as DNA: TGCGCCAGCAGCACAACTAGCGGCAGAACTTCAAATGAGCAGTTCTTC. This codes for CASSTTSGRTSNEQFF.